This T cell receptor (beta chain) emerged from a study of shared T cell receptors in the human thymus. The V segment lost 3 bases and the J segment 5 bases; nucleotides outside the gene matches: 6. The germline V gene encodes CDR1 MNHNY and CDR2 SVGAGI (reference sequence). The CDR3 consists of 14 residues. Measured with immunoSEQ multiplex PCR; TCRdb has only the in-frame clones, and not every one. The profile shows about 660,000 clones, roughly 90% of them singletons. This sample also belongs to another study, concerning human thymus T cells. This second report adds: Thymic tissue was derived from resections collected during corrective heart surgery.

The origin of this receptor is a boy in the first two years of life with a congenital heart defect. The chain uses TRBV6-6 and TRBJ1-2, with 7 positions matching TRBD1. The source material was thymocytes. The CDR3 sequence is CASSYGTERYGYTF. The CDR3 DNA follows: TGTGCCAGCAGTTATGGGACAGAGCGTTATGGCTACACCTTC.